The source of this TCR beta chain is a study of somatic mutations in cytotoxic T cells in rheumatoid arthritis (TCRdb year 2017). About the study as a whole: Some V beta antibody-stained T-cell populations were flow-sorted on a FACSAria II or Sony SH800 at nearly 100% purity, and sorted V beta1+ cells also underwent TCRB sequencing. Patients and controls did not essentially differ in median age, which was nearly identical between the groups. TCRB deep sequencing covered about 60 patients with rheumatoid arthritis along with about 20 healthy controls. To characterize clonality, the study used TCRB deep sequencing while asking whether somatic mutations are carried by expanded CD8+ T-cell clones in newly diagnosed, untreated rheumatoid arthritis. Points the paper makes about the study in general: Rheumatoid arthritis patients and age-matched healthy controls did not significantly differ in CD8+ T-cell clonality. The antigen targets of the expanded CD8+ clones were unknown, and absence from virus-specific databases did not rule out viral specificity. In 8 of 65 patients the largest CD8+ clone exceeded 20% of CD8+ cells, and several identical CD8+ TCRB sequences were shared between blood and synovial fluid. No adjustment for multiple comparisons was made for the slight TRBV07 underrepresentation in patients. In patients, CD8+ clonality rose with age (Spearman r of about 0.51), which was not the case in healthy controls.

Genomic DNA underwent TCRB CDR3 sequencing using the immunoSEQ assay. The authors' analysis ran thus. Nothing other than productive TCRB rearrangements was included in the analyses. Clonality was expressed as a Shannon entropy-based productive clonality index, with each clone defined by a unique TCRB CDR3 sequence. Repertoire overlap between two samples was calculated from the template counts of each clone relative to total templates per sample. Flow cytometry-measured V-gene usage correlated with V-gene usage from TCRB sequencing, with a Spearman r of about 0.56. This is the immuneACCESS table as TCRdb keeps it, with only in-frame sequences that have V and J called. A part of the clones is gone; compared with another copy, unresolved V genes explain less than half, and the rest is unexplained. Clone size and V and J calls were adopted from that table, with D and trimming inferred from the DNA. Here the sample has tens of thousands of clones; about 82% occur a single time. The ten most abundant clones make up around 18% of the sample.

Turning to this clone: Its specific antigen is unknown. There are no base qualities to consult, and no much larger clone falls within one base.

The roughly 20 healthy controls were blood donors whose buffy coats were used; they had a median age of approximately 58 years (range about 21-75), and more than 45% were female. On an AutoMACS, CD4+ and CD8+ cells were isolated via positive magnetic bead selection, and their purity was verified by flow cytometry. Ficoll-Paque PLUS density gradient separation was used to isolate peripheral blood mononuclear cells. Using Nucleospin Tissue or Tissue XS kits, DNA was extracted from CD4-enriched, CD8-enriched or PBMC samples, with quantification by a Qubit 2.0 fluorometer. V sheds 0 bases and J sheds 3 bases, leaving 12 bases between their ends. The CDR3 contains 16 residues, cysteine and phenylalanine counted. This entry keeps only the CDR3 DNA: 48 bases, framed from base 1. Reading the germline V gene gives CDR1 LGHNA and CDR2 YSLEER.

The sequencing input was CD8+ T cells sorted from blood. The V gene is TRBV4-3 and the J gene is TRBJ1-5, and the D gene may be TRBD1, 5 bases matching. This sequence was found in a woman aged 45 to 65 in good health. The CDR3 reads CASSQDLRAYNQPQHF. The DNA reads TGCGCCAGCAGCCAAGATCTCAGGGCCTACAATCAGCCCCAGCATTTT.